Listed here are 31 T cell receptor beta chains from one sample, sequenced in a study of blood T cells in healthy people across ages. The second PCR ran about 7 to 12 cycles with a sample-barcoded 5' primer and J-beta primers. MiXCR was run by TCRdb on the 5' RACE reads, yielding one entry per CDR3 protein. The sample consists of 850,000 to 1,300,000 distinct CDR3 sequences, 35% to 50% of them appearing once. The specimen was blood. Receptors originate from an older woman in good health.

This clonotype was counted a few times. The rearrangement links TRBV5-5 to TRBJ2-1, with D perhaps matching TRBD1 (6 bases). Looked up from germline, CDR1 is SGHKS and CDR2 is YYEKEE (reference sequence). This CDR3 is built from 15 residues. The V gene lost 0 bases and the J gene lost 9 bases, with 16 bases spanning the gap. In DNA, the CDR3 is TGTGCCAGCAGCTTGGTCACCATCCAGGGGACTGAGCAGTTCTTC. It encodes CASSLVTIQGTEQFF.

This clonotype was picked up a small number of times. CDR3 sequence reads: CASSNRGDTDTQYF. The CDR3, as DNA: TGTGCCAGCAGCAATCGAGGAGACACAGATACGCAGTATTTT. The rearrangement uses TRBV21-1 and TRBJ2-3. TRBV21-1 is assigned pseudogene status. This CDR3 contains 14 residues.

The chain uses TRBV28 and TRBJ1-2, with D tentatively TRBD1 (6 bases). Trimming cost V 6 bases and J 6 bases, with 23 bases left between them. There are 16 residues in the CDR3. Germline CDR1 and CDR2: MDHEN and SYDVKM. The CDR3 DNA follows: TGTGCCAGCAGGCGCCCCGGGGGCACACGGGGGCATGGCTACACCTTC. Encoded protein: CASRRPGGTRGHGYTF.

V gene TRBV20-1 combines with J gene TRBJ2-5; 12 positions agree with TRBD1. The CDR3 loop spans 15 amino acids. Germline V gene sequence: CDR1 DFQATT, CDR2 SNEGSKA (reference sequence). The ends lost 6 bases at V and 5 bases at J; junction bases unmatched: 10. The DNA for the CDR3 is TGCAGTGCCCCTGAATGGGACAGGGGGCCTGAGACCCAGTACTTC. It codes for CSAPEWDRGPETQYF.

This chain joins TRBV29-1 and TRBJ2-7; TRBD1 matches at 8 bases. The CDR3 runs 15 residues. Trimming at V came to 1 base and at J to 2 bases, leaving 7 bases not matched to a gene. In germline, CDR1 is SQVTM, CDR2 ANQGSEA. The CDR3 coding sequence is TGCAGCGTTGAAGTCCAGGACAGGGTGACCTACGAGCAGTACTTC. This translates into CSVEVQDRVTYEQYF.

This clonotype was seen repeatedly, ten times or more. The chain employs TRBV7-9 and TRBJ1-4; 9 nucleotides match TRBD1. The V segment lost 5 bases and the J segment 6 bases; nucleotides outside the gene matches: 4. In germline, CDR1 is SEHNR, CDR2 FQNEAQ (reference sequence). The CDR3 consists of 14 residues. In DNA form, the CDR3 reads TGTGCCAGCAGCCCGGACAGGGGACATGAAAAACTGTTTTTT. Translating gives CASSPDRGHEKLFF. The variable domain in full, completed from reference TRBV7-9 and TRBJ1-4, reads DTGVSQNPRHKITKRGQNVTFRCDPISEHNRLYWYRQTLGQGPEFLTYFQNEAQLEKSRLLSDRFSAERPKGSFSTLEIQRTEQGDSAMYLCASSPDRGHEKLFFGSGTQLSVL.

The chain has TRBV3-1 and TRBJ2-7, with 9 bases fitting TRBD1. The J call may be in error: the DNA end matches TRBJ2-5 better. Per the germline V gene, CDR1 is LGHDT and CDR2 is YNNKEL (reference sequence). The CDR3 is made up of 18 amino acids. Written as DNA, the CDR3 is TGTGCCAGCAGCCAAGTCCGGGACAGGGCTCGACAAGGGAAGACCCAGTACTTC. Amino acid sequence: CASSQVRDRARQGKTQYF.

The chain uses TRBV28 and TRBJ1-4; TRBD1 aligns across 8 bases. Trimming removed 2 bases from V and 4 bases from J; junction bases left unmatched: 6. This CDR3 spans 16 amino acids. From germline, CDR1 is MDHEN and CDR2 SYDVKM. The CDR3: CASSLRQTGVNEKLFF. CDR3 DNA sequence: TGTGCCAGCAGTTTACGGCAGACAGGGGTTAATGAAAAACTGTTTTTT.

In the case of this clonotype: Relative to the germline gene, one junction end is altered; a read error may explain this. J is TRBJ1-6 and V is TRBV27; 7 bases agree with TRBD1. The CDR3 loop spans 14 amino acids. Germline CDR1 reads MNHEY; CDR2 reads SMNVEV (reference sequence). DNA of the CDR3: TGTGCCAGCAGTTACCAGGGGGGTAACTCACCCCCCCACTTT. Encoded protein: CASSYQGGNSPPHF.

The rearrangement links TRBV27 to TRBJ2-7, with D possibly being TRBD2 (6 bases). With the DNA end fitting TRBJ2-5 better, the J assignment may be wrong. CDR1 is MNHEY, CDR2 SMNVEV, per germline (reference sequence). The CDR3 is made up of 14 amino acids. CDR3: CASSLWRGGETQYF. As DNA, the CDR3 is TGTGCCAGCAGTTTATGGCGGGGAGGAGAGACCCAGTACTTC.

In regard to this clonotype: The junction differs from germline at one of its ends, possibly a read error. This rearrangement joins TRBV28 to TRBJ2-7; D remains ambiguous. CDR1 is MDHEN, CDR2 SYDVKM, per germline. The CDR3 is 15 residues long. DNA of the CDR3: TGTGCCAGCAGTGATAGCCTCCGGAAATCCTACGAACAGTACTTC. Translated: CASSDSLRKSYEQYF.

This clonotype was seen many times. The V call is TRBV3-1, the J call TRBJ2-5; D gene uncertain. Trimming pared 4 bases from V and 5 bases from J, leaving 8 bases between. The germline V gene encodes CDR1 LGHDT and CDR2 YNNKEL (reference sequence). There are 12 residues in the CDR3. The CDR3 here is CASSLKPETQYF. The CDR3 DNA follows: TGTGCCAGCAGCCTCAAACCGGAGACCCAGTACTTC.

This rearrangement joins TRBV12-3 or TRBV12-4 to TRBJ2-3; D not certain. V was clipped by 6 bases and J by 6 bases, with 13 bases between them. This CDR3 region has 13 residues. This CDR3 reads CASSARQADTQYF. CDR3 nucleotides: TGTGCCAGCAGCGCCCGGCAGGCGGATACGCAGTATTTT.

This clonotype was detected only a few times. The rearrangement links TRBV20-1 to TRBJ2-7; 8 bases are shared with TRBD1. Germline CDR1 DFQATT, CDR2 SNEGSKA (reference sequence). Losses at the gene ends were 5 bases for V and 1 base for J; bases not matched to a gene: 4. The CDR3 contains 13 residues. This CDR3 reads CSALTGESYEQYF. The DNA for the CDR3 is TGCAGTGCTTTGACAGGGGAGTCCTACGAGCAGTACTTC.

This chain links TRBV20-1 with TRBJ2-3; TRBD2 aligns across 12 bases. CDR1 DFQATT and CDR2 SNEGSKA come from the germline V gene (reference sequence). The trim removed 6 bases at V and 4 bases at J, leaving 11 bases unmatched. CDR3 size: 16 residues. As DNA, the CDR3 is TGCAGTGCCATCCGACTAGCGGGAGATCGGGCAGATACGCAGTATTTT. Protein sequence: CSAIRLAGDRADTQYF.

The chain combines TRBV28 with TRBJ2-7; perhaps TRBD1 as D (5 bases). Trimming took 5 bases from V and 5 from J, leaving 16 bases between them. The germline gives CDR1 MDHEN, CDR2 SYDVKM. The CDR3 has 14 amino acids. In nucleotides, the CDR3 is TGTGCCAGCAGTCCCTCCAGGGAAGTCCACGAGCAGTACTTC. This encodes CASSPSREVHEQYF.

The J gene is TRBJ1-5, the V gene TRBV12-3 or TRBV12-4; TRBD1 is a possible D gene (5 bases). There are 17 residues in the CDR3. V lost 3 bases to trimming and J lost 6 bases, with 21 bases between them. Here the CDR3 DNA reads TGTGCCAGCAGTTTTTGGGGGGGTTTAAGTGTGATTCAGCCCCAGCATTTT. Amino acids: CASSFWGGLSVIQPQHF.

The chain joins TRBV11-2 to TRBJ2-2; D might be TRBD2 (5 bases). This CDR3 has 12 amino acids. Trimming removed 8 bases at V and 7 bases at J, with 11 bases between. In germline, CDR1 is SGHAT, CDR2 FQNNGV. CDR3: CASQVGDGELFF. DNA for the CDR3: TGTGCCAGCCAGGTGGGAGACGGGGAGCTGTTTTTT.

The chain recombines TRBV7-8 with TRBJ1-5; tentative D call: TRBD1 (5 bases). The CDR3 runs to 15 residues. The V and J ends lost 5 bases and 3 bases respectively, with 14 bases between them. Germline lookup yields CDR1 SGHVS and CDR2 FQNEAQ. CDR3 nucleotides: TGTGCCAGCAGCACTCAGCCGGGGGACAATCAGCCCCAGCATTTT. It is translated as CASSTQPGDNQPQHF.

This clonotype turned up a few times. The germline gene is not matched at one end of the junction; a read error may be the cause. This chain connects TRBV5-1 to TRBJ2-2; a weak D match, TRBD2 (5 bases). CDR1 and CDR2 from the germline V gene are SGHRS and YFSETQ. The CDR3 has 13 residues. The DNA for the CDR3 is TGCGCCAGCACCTTGGACTACACCGGGGAGCTGTTTTTT. It yields the protein CASTLDYTGELFF.

This clonotype was found a few times. J is TRBJ2-5 and V is TRBV20-1, with TRBD1 matching over 9 bases. CDR3 length: 15 residues. Trimming cost V 1 base and J 5 bases; bases outside gene matches: 8. The germline CDR1 and CDR2 sequences are DFQATT and SNEGSKA (reference sequence). The CDR3 reads CSARGGQGFGETQYF. The CDR3 DNA reads TGCAGTGCTAGAGGCGGACAGGGGTTCGGGGAGACCCAGTACTTC.

Notes on this clonotype: One end of the junction is discordant with germline, which a read error may explain. The chain combines TRBV12-3 or TRBV12-4 with TRBJ2-4, with a tentative D call TRBD2 (5 bases). This CDR3 contains 14 residues. As DNA, the CDR3 is TGTGCCAGCAGTTTAGGGGGAGCCAAAAACATTCGGTACTTC. It codes for CASSLGGAKNIRYF.

The chain combines TRBV7-8 with TRBJ1-5; 10 bases fit TRBD1. The CDR3 totals 17 residues. Losses at the gene ends were 8 bases for V and 2 bases for J; bases not matched to a gene: 12. Germline CDR1 SGHVS, CDR2 FQNEAQ. The DNA of the CDR3 is TGTGCCAGCCTCGAGACAGGGGGCCCGGTCGGCAATCAGCCCCAGCATTTT. Its protein product is CASLETGGPVGNQPQHF.

Details on this clonotype: Germline and junction disagree at one end, which may indicate a read error. The chain carries TRBV12-3 or TRBV12-4 and TRBJ2-1; 9 bases match TRBD1. The CDR3 consists of 15 residues. CDR3 DNA: TGTGTCAGCAGATCGTCACAGGGGGCGAGCAATGAGCAGGTCTTC. Its protein is CVSRSSQGASNEQVF.

The chain links TRBV7-8 to TRBJ1-2; unclear D gene. Between the trimmed V and J ends, which lost 5 bases and 10 bases, there was a span of 14 bases. This CDR3 region has 12 residues. CDR1 and CDR2 (germline): SGHVS, FQNEAQ. The CDR3 nucleotides are TGTGCCAGCAGCCCTAATCTTCGGGACTACACCTTC. Protein: CASSPNLRDYTF.

The gene calls are TRBV29-1 and TRBJ2-1; D is uncertain. The germline V and J ends were trimmed by 5 bases and 6 bases, with 14 bases remaining between them. The CDR3 loop spans 13 amino acids. From germline, CDR1 is SQVTM and CDR2 ANQGSEA. The DNA of the CDR3 is TGCAGCGTTCCAAGGACGACTCTCAATGAGCAGTTCTTC. It yields the protein CSVPRTTLNEQFF.

The chain joins TRBV4-1 to TRBJ2-3, with 13 nucleotides matching TRBD2. Trimming took 1 base from V and 6 from J; bases not matched to a gene: 7. Germline CDR1 and CDR2: MGHRA and YSYEKL. CDR3 length: 17 residues. The CDR3 bases are TGCGCCAGCAGCCAAGCTGCGACTAGCGGGGGGAGGGATACGCAGTATTTT. Amino acids: CASSQAATSGGRDTQYF.

The chain is built from TRBV6-1 and TRBJ2-7; the D is unclear. Looked up from germline, CDR1 is MNHNS and CDR2 is SASEGT. The CDR3 is 15 amino acids. V lost 3 bases and J 2 bases, leaving 14 bases between the germline ends. CDR3 nucleotides: TGTGCCAGCAGTGAGGCTGAGCAGCCTACCTACGAGCAGTACTTC. Its translation is CASSEAEQPTYEQYF.

The rearrangement links TRBV5-1 to TRBJ2-5, with 7 bases that match TRBD1. V trimming: 1 base; J trimming: 2 bases; junction bases outside the gene matches: 5. Germline CDR1 SGHRS, CDR2 YFSETQ. This CDR3 is built from 15 residues. CDR3 nucleotide sequence: TGCGCCAGCAGCTTGTTCGGCAGGGGGCAAGAGACCCAGTACTTC. This gives the protein CASSLFGRGQETQYF.

The chain links TRBV9 to TRBJ2-7; D is uncertain. V lost 0 bases and J 4 bases, leaving 11 bases between the germline ends. The CDR3 is 14 amino acids. Germline-derived CDR1 and CDR2 are SGDLS and YYNGEE. The CDR3: CASSVEGGLYEQYF. The CDR3 nucleotides read TGTGCCAGCAGCGTAGAGGGCGGATTATACGAGCAGTACTTC. Together with reference TRBV9 and TRBJ2-7, the CDR3 gives the full variable domain: DSGVTQTPKHLITATGQRVTLRCSPRSGDLSVYWYQQSLDQGLQFLIQYYNGEERAKGNILERFSAQQFPDLHSELNLSSLELGDSALYFCASSVEGGLYEQYFGPGTRLTVT.

CDR3 DNA: TGCGCCAGCAGCCACGTTACAGGGGGCGGCAATGGCTACACCTTC. Translating it yields CASSHVTGGGNGYTF. The V call is TRBV4-1, the J call TRBJ1-2, with 9 bases fitting TRBD1. V was clipped by 3 bases and J by 6 bases; unmatched bases: 8. Looked up from germline, CDR1 is MGHRA and CDR2 is YSYEKL. The CDR3 consists of 15 residues.